This is a list of T cell receptor beta chains from one sample in a study of cytomegalovirus exposure and HLA in healthy donors. Libraries were prepared by immunoSEQ multiplex PCR; TCRdb keeps only in-frame clonotypes and omits some of them. The sample includes over 130,000 clones, 70% to 85% seen only once; the top ten take around 1.9%. The material sequenced was PBMCs. The receptor set was obtained from a man in his forties or fifties in good health and CMV-seronegative. CDR3s include the opening cysteine and the closing phenylalanine or tryptophan. Each record gives: CDR3 DNA, CDR3 protein, J gene, clone size, D gene, V gene, CDR3 length. D genes are given only for firm matches. Clone size, where shown, is once, few, many, or a class for clones that have expanded.

TGTGCCAGCAGCTTGTTTATAGGAGAGGGCATAACCGGGGCCTACGAGCAGTACTTC | CASSLFIGEGITGAYEQYF | TRBJ2-7 | NA | NA | TRBV5-8 | 19
TGCGCCAGCAGTGAGGGCCGGGACTGGTCCTACGAGCAGTACTTC | CASSEGRDWSYEQYF | TRBJ2-7 | NA | NA | TRBV10-1 | 15
TGCGCCAGCAGCTTGGGACAGCCGAACACCGGGGAGCTGTTTTTT | CASSLGQPNTGELFF | TRBJ2-2 | NA | NA | TRBV5-1 | 15
TGTGCCAGCCACACTGGACAGAGAGAAGCTTTCTTT | CASHTGQREAFF | TRBJ1-1 | NA | NA | TRBV28 | 12
TGTGCCAGCAGCGACGCCACTAGCGGGTATCCCTCCTACGAGCAGTACTTC | CASSDATSGYPSYEQYF | TRBJ2-7 | NA | TRBD2 | TRBV5-6 | 17
TGCGCCAGCAGCTCGGGACTAGCGGGAGTGGATGAGCAGTTCTTC | CASSSGLAGVDEQFF | TRBJ2-1 | NA | TRBD2 | TRBV5-1 | 15
TGTGCCAGCAGCTCCACCGGGACTAGGGAGTTCTTC | CASSSTGTREFF | TRBJ2-1 | NA | TRBD2 | TRBV7-9 | 12
TGTGCCAGCAGAGGACAGGGGACCTCTGGGGCCAACGTCCTGACTTTC | CASRGQGTSGANVLTF | TRBJ2-6 | NA | TRBD1 | TRBV6-6 | 16
TGTGCCAGCAGCCCGCCTAGTTATCAAGAGACCCAGTACTTC | CASSPPSYQETQYF | TRBJ2-5 | NA | NA | TRBV6-5 | 14
TGTGCCAGCAGCCCGGGGATAGCGACGGGGGACATTCAGTACTTC | CASSPGIATGDIQYF | TRBJ2-4 | NA | NA | TRBV7-8 | 15
TGTGCCAGCACCGAGGGACAGAACACTGAAGCTTTCTTT | CASTEGQNTEAFF | TRBJ1-1 | NA | NA | TRBV28 | 13
TGTGCCAGCAGTTACTCGAGTTCTGGGGCTGTGTTCTTC | CASSYSSSGAVFF | TRBJ2-1 | NA | NA | TRBV6-6 | 13
TGTGCCAGCAGCTTACCTGGGGAGGGCCTAATCGGGGAGACCCAGTACTTC | CASSLPGEGLIGETQYF | TRBJ2-5 | few | TRBD2 | TRBV5-5 | 17
TGTGCCAGCAGCCCCCAAACAGGGGGTCAAGAGACCCAGTACTTC | CASSPQTGGQETQYF | TRBJ2-5 | NA | TRBD1 | TRBV11-1 | 15
TGTGCCAGCAGCGTACGGGACAGGGCTCACGAGCAGTACTTC | CASSVRDRAHEQYF | TRBJ2-7 | NA | TRBD1 | TRBV6-5 | 14
TGCGCCAGCAGCTTCCGGGACTCCTTTAGCGAGCAGTACTTC | CASSFRDSFSEQYF | TRBJ2-7 | NA | NA | TRBV5-1 | 14
TGTGCCAGTGCGTACGGGACAGGCGAGCTCCAATCACCCCTCCACTTT | CASAYGTGELQSPLHF | TRBJ1-6 | NA | TRBD1 | TRBV19 | 16
TGTGCCAGCAGTGCAGGTGTACCCGGGACAGGGGCGGCTAATGGCTACACCTTC | CASSAGVPGTGAANGYTF | TRBJ1-2 | few | TRBD1 | TRBV2 | 18
TGTGCCTGGAGGGACATCGGCACAGATACGCAGTATTTT | CAWRDIGTDTQYF | TRBJ2-3 | NA | NA | TRBV30 | 13
TGTGCCAGTAGGCAGACGGGACTGTCCTACGAGCAGTACTTC | CASRQTGLSYEQYF | TRBJ2-7 | NA | NA | TRBV19 | 14